These T cell receptor beta chains were read from a single sample in a study of T cell repertoires in cytomegalovirus infection. TCRdb reprocessed the reads via MiXCR and lists one record per CDR3 protein. This table holds 200,000 to 300,000 distinct CDR3 sequences, approximately 9% found once. Material: PBMCs. The receptors shown here come from a human donor in good health (CMV status not recorded). Some clones in this sample may be carry-over from other donors' samples. Both conserved end residues are trimmed from each CDR3. The order of the fields is J gene, CDR3 length, V gene, CDR3 protein.

>TRBJ1-5|12|TRBV28
ASRFGQVGQPQH
>TRBJ2-7|12|TRBV5-3
ASSPVGQPYEQY
>TRBJ2-3|14|TRBV4-1
ASSQDGTTSTDTQY
>TRBJ2-3|11|TRBV7-2
ASRGQGAYTQY
>TRBJ2-5|16|TRBV7-2
ASSLVLGGGAFQETQY
>TRBJ1-4|12|TRBV20-1
SASQNPTNEKLF
>TRBJ1-5|12|TRBV2
ASSRDKSNQPQH
>TRBJ1-1|11|TRBV11-3
ASNWGRDTEAF
>TRBJ2-7|13|TRBV20-1
SASGIWQGVFEQY
>TRBJ1-1|12|TRBV7-2
ASSLVVAGTEAF
>TRBJ2-6|12|TRBV7-2
ASSPEGWANVLT
>TRBJ2-7|14|TRBV18
ASSPPVPIFSYEQY
>TRBJ2-1|13|TRBV7-2
ASSLAGQGLNEQF
>TRBJ1-1|12|TRBV6-2/TRBV6-3
ASSYEVINTEAF
>TRBJ2-1|10|TRBV14
ASSRDSHEQF
>TRBJ2-2|14|TRBV7-3
ASSSQRGMNTGELF
>TRBJ2-6|13|TRBV12-3/TRBV12-4
ASSLTGGGANVLT
>TRBJ1-5|14|TRBV28
ASSPGGRDSNQPQH
>TRBJ1-3|12|TRBV29-1
SVESGVSGNTIY
>TRBJ1-5|13|TRBV7-8
ASSLFGGLDQPQH
>TRBJ1-3|10|TRBV7-2
ASSATGSTIY
>TRBJ1-2|13|TRBV14
ASSLGQGVVYGYT
>TRBJ2-7|16|TRBV27
ASSFSGINSIFSYEQY
>TRBJ2-5|13|TRBV7-2
ASSLFRQPQETQY
>TRBJ2-7|12|TRBV19
ASSIGSTTYEQY
>TRBJ1-5|12|TRBV7-2
ASSPDWVNQPQH
>TRBJ1-6|17|TRBV20-1
SATSGHRRGSSYNSPLH
>TRBJ2-7|13|TRBV11-2
ASSLIGLAGREQY
>TRBJ1-5|12|TRBV7-2
ASSLAGEFQPQH
>TRBJ2-7|13|TRBV20-1
SARVYTGSSYEQY
>TRBJ1-1|11|TRBV7-2
ASSYSEYTEAF
>TRBJ1-2|14|TRBV7-9
ASSFLYRRGGDGYT
>TRBJ2-2|12|TRBV19
ASSSTRGAGELF
>TRBJ2-7|12|TRBV6-1
ASSEAGSSYEQY
>TRBJ1-2|16|TRBV11-2
ASSLEQSGGQGIYGYT
>TRBJ2-7|13|TRBV7-2
ASSLGTSGFTGQY
>TRBJ2-2|12|TRBV7-2
ASSLSFYTGELF
>TRBJ2-3|12|TRBV7-2
ASSLGRRTDTQY
>TRBJ2-7|9|TRBV28
ASSSRSEQY
>TRBJ2-3|15|TRBV7-2
ASSPPRQGIVTDTQY
>TRBJ1-1|12|TRBV7-2
ASSLWWGNTEAF
>TRBJ1-2|11|TRBV29-1
SVVRTGNYGYT
>TRBJ1-1|13|TRBV6-1
ASREEQPPNTEAF
>TRBJ2-3|13|TRBV7-2
ASSLVSGGADTQY
>TRBJ2-7|14|TRBV20-1
SALFIPGQGAYEQY
>TRBJ1-5|15|TRBV4-3
ASSHELAGTGIQPQH
>TRBJ1-2|10|TRBV6-2/TRBV6-3
ASSNGQYGYT
>TRBJ2-5|12|TRBV7-2
ASSPGGAGETQY
>TRBJ1-4|13|TRBV5-1
ASSLGQGNNEKLF
>TRBJ2-3|13|TRBV4-3
ASSQEAASTDTQY
>TRBJ1-4|12|TRBV6-5
ASSYGGVGEKLF
>TRBJ2-1|10|TRBV28
ASGPLAREQF